Shown below are 8 T cell receptor beta chains from a single sample sequenced in a study of blood T cell repertoires in COVID-19. Data came from immunoSEQ multiplex PCR; TCRdb stores just in-frame clones and leaves some out. The sample includes some 150,000 clones, around nine tenths of them seen just once. The sample taken for sequencing was PBMCs or T cells enriched from blood (not recorded which). These receptors came from a woman aged 18-35 years who had recovered from COVID-19.

The chain links TRBV19 to TRBJ1-1; D ambiguous. The CDR3 loop spans 14 amino acids. Germline assignment: CDR1 LNHDA and CDR2 SQIVND (reference sequence). The V end was cut by 10 bases, the J end by 0 bases, with 15 bases between. CDR3 region: CATLPTRMNTEAFF. CDR3 DNA sequence: TGTGCCACCCTACCGACAAGGATGAACACTGAAGCTTTCTTT.

The chain carries TRBV2 and TRBJ2-1, with TRBD2 matching over 10 bases. V shed 7 bases, J shed 8 bases, and the junction held 5 bases outside the gene matches. The CDR3 has 13 amino acids. The V gene's germline CDR1 is SNHLY and CDR2 FYNNEI. The DNA of the CDR3 is TGTGCCAGCATGGCTAGCGGGAGTGATGAGCAGTTCTTC. This sequence encodes CASMASGSDEQFF. The whole variable domain, filled in from reference TRBV2 and TRBJ2-1, reads EPEVTQTPSHQVTQMGQEVILRCVPISNHLYFYWYRQILGQKVEFLVSFYNNEISEKSEIFDDQFSVERPDGSNFTLKIRSTKLEDSAMYFCASMASGSDEQFFGPGTRLTVL.

CDR3 DNA: TGTGCCAGCAGTTACGGAGGCTCCTACCAAGAGACCCAGTACTTC. Translating it yields CASSYGGSYQETQYF. The genes are TRBV6-6 and TRBJ2-5, with D possibly matching TRBD2 (5 bases). From germline, CDR1 is MNHNY and CDR2 SVGAGI (reference sequence). The CDR3 has 15 amino acids. Trimming removed 2 bases at V and 0 bases at J, with 10 bases between.

V and J are TRBV18 and TRBJ2-1, with D maybe TRBD2 (6 bases). The CDR3 contains 12 residues. V lost 6 bases, J lost 9 bases, and 12 bases lay in between. Germline-derived CDR1 and CDR2 are KGHSH and LQKENI. The CDR3 reads CASSKQEGEQFF. As DNA, the CDR3 is TGTGCCAGCTCTAAACAGGAGGGTGAGCAGTTCTTC.

This clone was counted only a few times. J is TRBJ2-5 and V is TRBV7-8; perhaps TRBD2 as D (6 bases). The germline gives CDR1 SGHVS, CDR2 FQNEAQ. The CDR3 has 15 amino acids. V was clipped by 2 bases and J by 4 bases, with 14 bases between them. CDR3 in amino acids: CASSLSFGRIETQYF. The CDR3, as DNA: TGTGCCAGCAGCTTATCCTTCGGGAGAATAGAGACCCAGTACTTC. Variable domain in full (rest from reference TRBV7-8 and TRBJ2-5): GAGVSQSPRYKVAKRGQDVALRCDPISGHVSLFWYQQALGQGPEFLTYFQNEAQLDKSGLPSDRFFAERPEGSVSTLKIQRTQQEDSAVYLCASSLSFGRIETQYFGPGTRLLVL.

V usage is TRBV18 and J usage is TRBJ2-5; 9 bases map to TRBD1. The CDR3 totals 16 residues. Germline-derived CDR1 and CDR2 are KGHSH and LQKENI. V lost 2 bases to trimming and J lost 7 bases; unmatched junction nucleotides: 11. CDR3 amino acids: CASSPRGTGGDGTQYF. CDR3 DNA: TGTGCCAGCTCACCAAGAGGAACAGGGGGCGACGGGACCCAGTACTTC. Full variable domain (rest looked up from reference TRBV18 and TRBJ2-5): NAGVMQNPRHLVRRRGQEARLRCSPMKGHSHVYWYRQLPEEGLKFMVYLQKENIIDESGMPKERFSAEFPKEGPSILRIQQVVRGDSAAYFCASSPRGTGGDGTQYFGPGTRLLVL.

J is TRBJ1-2 and V is TRBV30; no clear D. V was pared by 8 bases and J by 8 bases, with 12 bases between. The CDR3 extends over 10 amino acids. Germline-derived CDR1 and CDR2 are GTSNPN and SVGIG (reference sequence). CDR3 nucleotides: TGTGCCCCCCCGGAGGGCGGCTACACCTTC. Amino acids: CAPPEGGYTF.

This clone came up many times. The chain couples TRBV2 to TRBJ2-4; the match to TRBD1 covers 7 bases. Germline V CDR1 and CDR2: SNHLY, FYNNEI. The CDR3 runs to 11 residues. Germline trimming cut 3 bases from V and 16 bases from J; bases unmatched to any gene: 6. CDR3 in amino acids: CASSDRGWAYF. The CDR3 region has the DNA TGTGCCAGCAGTGACAGGGGGTGGGCATACTTC.